This TCR beta chain was captured in a study of T cell responses to AZD1222 COVID-19 vaccine. The CDR3 length is 13 residues. Germline V lookup: CDR1 SEHNR, CDR2 FQNEAQ (reference sequence). V lost 1 base and J 3 bases, leaving 6 bases between the germline ends. The table came from immunoSEQ multiplex PCR; TCRdb's copy has only in-frame clones and leaves some out. The repertoire holds around 84,000 clones, with 87% as singletons. The origin of this receptor is an adult in good health. The material sequenced was peripheral blood, taken on day 0 of AZD1222 vaccination. The chain uses TRBV7-9 and TRBJ1-1; D is uncertain. CDR3 residues: CASSLDVYTEAFF. In DNA form, the CDR3 reads TGTGCCAGCAGCTTAGACGTATACACTGAAGCTTTCTTT.